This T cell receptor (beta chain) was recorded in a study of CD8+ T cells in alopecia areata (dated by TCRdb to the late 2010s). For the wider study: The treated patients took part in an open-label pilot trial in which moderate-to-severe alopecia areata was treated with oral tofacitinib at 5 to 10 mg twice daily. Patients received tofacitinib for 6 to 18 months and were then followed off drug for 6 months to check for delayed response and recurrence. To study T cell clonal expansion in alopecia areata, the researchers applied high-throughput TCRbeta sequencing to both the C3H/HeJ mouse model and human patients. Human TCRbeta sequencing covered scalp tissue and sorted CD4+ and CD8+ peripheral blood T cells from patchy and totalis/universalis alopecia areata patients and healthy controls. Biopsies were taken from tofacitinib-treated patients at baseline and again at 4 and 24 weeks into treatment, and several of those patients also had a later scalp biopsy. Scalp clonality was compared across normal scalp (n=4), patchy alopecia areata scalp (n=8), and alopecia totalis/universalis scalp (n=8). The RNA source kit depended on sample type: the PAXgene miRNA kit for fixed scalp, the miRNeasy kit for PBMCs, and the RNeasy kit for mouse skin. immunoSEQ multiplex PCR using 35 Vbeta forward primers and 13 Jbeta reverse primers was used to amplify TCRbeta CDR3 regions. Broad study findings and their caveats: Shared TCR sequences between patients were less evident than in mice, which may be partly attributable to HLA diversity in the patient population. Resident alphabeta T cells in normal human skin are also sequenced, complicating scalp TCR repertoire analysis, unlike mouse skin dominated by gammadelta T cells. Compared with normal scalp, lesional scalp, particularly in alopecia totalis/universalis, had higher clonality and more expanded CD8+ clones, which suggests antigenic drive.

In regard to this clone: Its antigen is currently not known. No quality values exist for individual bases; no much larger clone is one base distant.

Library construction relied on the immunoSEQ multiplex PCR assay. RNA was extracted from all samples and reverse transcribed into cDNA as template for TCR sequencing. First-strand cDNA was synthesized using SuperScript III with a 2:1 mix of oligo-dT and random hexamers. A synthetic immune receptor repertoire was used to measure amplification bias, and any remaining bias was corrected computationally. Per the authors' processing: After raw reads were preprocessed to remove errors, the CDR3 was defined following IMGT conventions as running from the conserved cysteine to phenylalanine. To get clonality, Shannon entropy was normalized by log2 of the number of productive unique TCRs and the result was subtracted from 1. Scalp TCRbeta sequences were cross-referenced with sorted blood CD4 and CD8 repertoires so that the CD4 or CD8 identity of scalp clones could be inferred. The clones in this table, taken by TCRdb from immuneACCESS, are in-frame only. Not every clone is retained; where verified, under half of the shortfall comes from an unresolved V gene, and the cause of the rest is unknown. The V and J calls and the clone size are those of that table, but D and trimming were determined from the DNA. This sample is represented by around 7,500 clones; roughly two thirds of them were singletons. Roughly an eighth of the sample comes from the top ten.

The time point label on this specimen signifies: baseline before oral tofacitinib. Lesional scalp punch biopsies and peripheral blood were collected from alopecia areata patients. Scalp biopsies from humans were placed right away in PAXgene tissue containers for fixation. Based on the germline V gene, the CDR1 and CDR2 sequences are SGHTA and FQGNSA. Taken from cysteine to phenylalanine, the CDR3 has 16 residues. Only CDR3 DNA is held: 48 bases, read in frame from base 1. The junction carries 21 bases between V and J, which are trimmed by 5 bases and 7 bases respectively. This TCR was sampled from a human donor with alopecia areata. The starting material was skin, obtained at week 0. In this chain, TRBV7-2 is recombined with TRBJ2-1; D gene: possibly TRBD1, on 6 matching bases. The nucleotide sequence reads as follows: TGTGCCAGCAGCCCGCCAGGGGTTACGGGGCTAAATGAGCAGTTCTTC. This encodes CASSPPGVTGLNEQFF.